This T cell receptor (beta chain) came from a study of Tregs in tolerant kidney transplant recipients. Study findings and constraints: Biological reproducibility was not directly addressed, but technical replication error appeared minimal.

The repertoire was sequenced with immunoSEQ multiplex PCR; TCRdb's copy has only in-frame clones and lacks some. The sample includes about 110,000 clones, around 91% seen only once; the top ten take 0.34%. CDR3 length: 14 amino acids. Germline V gene lookup returns CDR1 KGHSH and CDR2 LQKENI. The V gene lost 3 bases and the J gene lost 2 bases, with 7 bases spanning the gap. This clone has just one count. The antigen is unknown. Other nucleotide sequences in the sample specify the same CDR3. Material: CD4+ T cells from blood, obtained before the transplant. This sequence originates from a human donor who received a combined kidney and bone marrow transplant. The V call is TRBV18, the J call TRBJ2-2; TRBD2 might be the D (6 bases). The CDR3 spells CASSPGTNTGELFF. The DNA of the CDR3 is TGTGCCAGCTCACCGGGGACTAACACCGGGGAGCTGTTTTTT.